These 24 T cell receptor beta chains came from one sample sequenced in a study of cytomegalovirus exposure and HLA in healthy donors. Amplification used 60 Vbeta primers and 13 Jbeta primers. Sequenced by immunoSEQ multiplex PCR; TCRdb stores in-frame clones only, minus some. This table holds about 140,000 clones, around 80% found once. Sequencing input: PBMCs. These receptors all come from a man over 45 in good health and CMV-seronegative.

The chain uses TRBV28 and TRBJ1-5; TRBD1 is a possible D gene (6 bases). CDR3 length: 15 residues. The germline V and J ends were trimmed by 6 bases and 3 bases, with 15 bases remaining between them. Germline CDR1 and CDR2: MDHEN and SYDVKM. CDR3 DNA sequence: TGTGCCAGCAGCCCGACAGGTGTAAACAATCAGCCCCAGCATTTT. This translates into CASSPTGVNNQPQHF. Combining the CDR3 with reference TRBV28 and TRBJ1-5 gives the whole variable domain DVKVTQSSRYLVKRTGEKVFLECVQDMDHENMFWYRQDPGLGLRLIYFSYDVKMKEKGDIPEGYSVSREKKERFSLILESASTNQTSMYLCASSPTGVNNQPQHFGDGTRLSIL.

This clone was detected only once. CDR3 DNA sequence: TGTGCCAGCAGCCAGGGTTTAGCGTTAACGTCCTCCCCCGAGCAGTACTTC. Amino acids: CASSQGLALTSSPEQYF. The chain couples TRBV14 to TRBJ2-7, with D possibly TRBD2 on 5 matching bases. The V and J ends lost 3 bases and 6 bases respectively, with 24 bases between them. CDR1 and CDR2 (germline): SGHDN, FVKESK. The CDR3 loop spans 17 amino acids.

The rearrangement joins TRBV14 to TRBJ2-2, with 9 nucleotides matching TRBD1. The germline V gene encodes CDR1 SGHDN and CDR2 FVKESK. Losses at the gene ends were 3 bases for V and 5 bases for J; bases not matched to a gene: 10. The CDR3 is made up of 17 amino acids. CDR3 in amino acids: CASSHPTGQGLTGELFF. The DNA of the CDR3 is TGTGCCAGCAGCCACCCAACGGGACAGGGTTTGACCGGGGAGCTGTTTTTT.

The table lists this clone with a count of one. The chain employs TRBV30 and TRBJ1-6; D uncertain. This CDR3 is built from 14 residues. V was trimmed by 0 bases and J by 7 bases, leaving 10 bases between them. Germline CDR1 and CDR2: GTSNPN and SVGIG (reference sequence). This chain's CDR3 is CAWSVPLVNSPLHF. The CDR3 nucleotides are TGTGCCTGGAGTGTACCACTGGTAAATTCACCCCTCCACTTT.

The chain has TRBV14 and TRBJ1-5; D perhaps matches TRBD1 (5 bases). This CDR3 contains 17 residues. The germline gives CDR1 SGHDN, CDR2 FVKESK. V was pared by 0 bases and J by 0 bases, with 12 bases between. The CDR3 coding sequence is TGTGCCAGCAGCCAAGATCGGGGGGACCATAGCAATCAGCCCCAGCATTTT. It codes for CASSQDRGDHSNQPQHF. Combining the CDR3 with reference TRBV14 and TRBJ1-5 gives the whole variable domain EAGVTQFPSHSVIEKGQTVTLRCDPISGHDNLYWYRRVMGKEIKFLLHFVKESKQDESGMPNNRFLAERTGGTYSTLKVQPAELEDSGVYFCASSQDRGDHSNQPQHFGDGTRLSIL.

The chain couples TRBV4-1 to TRBJ1-2; no firm D call. Germline V lookup: CDR1 MGHRA, CDR2 YSYEKL. The CDR3 covers 15 residues. Trimming left V 1 base short and J 8 bases short, with 17 bases between. The CDR3: CASSQAERRKPGYTF. The CDR3 nucleotides read TGCGCCAGCAGCCAAGCTGAACGGAGGAAGCCCGGCTACACCTTC.

This clone was found once. The chain joins TRBV4-2 to TRBJ1-4; D perhaps matches TRBD1 (6 bases). Deletions cut 0 bases from V and 5 bases from J, with 10 bases between. In germline, CDR1 is LGHNA, CDR2 YNFKEQ. This CDR3 has 15 residues. The CDR3 reads CASSQEEGVNEKLFF. DNA for the CDR3: TGTGCCAGCAGCCAAGAAGAGGGGGTGAATGAAAAACTGTTTTTT.

This clone was observed a handful of times. The CDR3 nucleotides are TGTGCCAGCAGCACCCCACACTCCAGGGGCGGAAACACTGAAGCTTTCTTT. It yields the protein CASSTPHSRGGNTEAFF. V usage is TRBV5-4 and J usage is TRBJ1-1, with a possible D match to TRBD1 (6 bases). With 4 bases removed from V and 2 bases from J, the gap between germline ends came to 21 bases. Germline values: CDR1 SGHNT, CDR2 YYREEE (reference sequence). The CDR3 is 17 amino acids.

V gene TRBV5-1 combines with J gene TRBJ2-1; TRBD2 agrees at 7 bases. The V and J ends lost 0 bases and 4 bases, in that order; junction bases with no gene match: 4. Germline V gene sequence: CDR1 SGHRS, CDR2 YFSETQ. CDR3 length: 15 residues. CDR3 in DNA: TGCGCCAGCAGCTTGGTAGCGGGCCCGTACAATGAGCAGTTCTTC. Amino acids: CASSLVAGPYNEQFF.

V and J are TRBV5-6 and TRBJ1-4; possibly TRBD1 for D (5 bases). Germline values: CDR1 SGHDT, CDR2 YYEEEE. This CDR3 has 16 residues. Trimming took off 1 base at V and 7 bases at J, with 17 bases between the two ends. CDR3 bases: TGTGCCAGCAGCTTGTATGGGGCGGCTATTTTTGAAAAACTGTTTTTT. Its translation is CASSLYGAAIFEKLFF.

This clone was detected only a few times. The rearrangement uses TRBV4-2 and TRBJ2-1; 11 nucleotides align to TRBD1. The V gene end was trimmed by 0 bases and the J gene end by 10 bases; junction bases not matched to a gene: 8. Germline CDR1 reads LGHNA; CDR2 reads YNFKEQ. The CDR3 spans 16 residues. The CDR3 sequence is CASSQEDRGRPWEQFF. CDR3 DNA sequence: TGTGCCAGCAGCCAAGAGGACAGGGGGCGCCCATGGGAGCAGTTCTTC.

The chain has TRBV27 and TRBJ2-5, with TRBD2 matching over 8 bases. Trimming at V came to 2 bases and at J to 5 bases, leaving 7 bases not matched to a gene. The CDR3 totals 15 residues. The V gene's germline CDR1 is MNHEY and CDR2 SMNVEV (reference sequence). CDR3 sequence: CASSLTSGGTETQYF. Here the CDR3 DNA reads TGTGCCAGCAGTTTAACTAGCGGAGGTACGGAGACCCAGTACTTC.

This chain joins TRBV29-1 and TRBJ2-7, with D possibly matching TRBD2 (6 bases). Germline assignment: CDR1 SQVTM and CDR2 ANQGSEA. Deletions cut 1 base from V and 2 bases from J, with 9 bases between. The CDR3 runs to 13 residues. CDR3 loop: CSVEGGLPYEQYF. CDR3 nucleotides: TGCAGCGTTGAAGGGGGACTCCCCTACGAGCAGTACTTC.

This clone was counted only a few times. This sequence joins TRBV27 and TRBJ2-1, with 7 positions matching TRBD2. CDR1 is MNHEY, CDR2 SMNVEV, per germline (reference sequence). The CDR3 has 16 amino acids. Unmatched junction bases numbered 10, after V lost 5 bases and J lost 3 bases. The CDR3 spells CASSGGSSGFYNEQFF. The CDR3 DNA follows: TGTGCCAGCAGTGGGGGGAGTAGCGGGTTCTACAATGAGCAGTTCTTC.

The chain employs TRBV6-5 and TRBJ2-6, with D maybe TRBD1 (5 bases). Germline CDR1 and CDR2: MNHEY and SVGAGI. There are 14 residues in the CDR3. The germline V and J ends were trimmed by 5 bases and 4 bases, with 9 bases remaining between them. CDR3: CASSRGTGANVLTF. DNA of the CDR3: TGTGCCAGCAGTAGGGGAACGGGGGCCAACGTCCTGACTTTC.

In this sample, this clone turned up a few times. The chain joins TRBV14 to TRBJ1-1; D is perhaps TRBD1 (5 bases). The length of the CDR3 is 17 residues. V lost 2 bases and J lost 7, with 23 bases in between. The V gene's germline CDR1 is SGHDN and CDR2 FVKESK. The CDR3 region has the DNA TGTGCCAGCAGCCAACAGCGGCCGGGGGTTCATCGAAATGAAGCTTTCTTT. It encodes CASSQQRPGVHRNEAFF.

V usage is TRBV4-1 and J usage is TRBJ2-3, with D possibly matching TRBD2 (6 bases). The CDR3 has 17 amino acids. Germline CDR1 MGHRA, CDR2 YSYEKL. V was cut by 0 bases and J by 0 bases, with 13 bases left in between. CDR3 coding DNA: TGCGCCAGCAGCCAAGATGCGCCGGGGACTAGCACAGATACGCAGTATTTT. Translating gives CASSQDAPGTSTDTQYF.

This clone came up once. This chain links TRBV5-6 with TRBJ2-6; no firm D call. Germline V lookup: CDR1 SGHDT, CDR2 YYEEEE. This CDR3 region has 16 residues. Trimming shortened V by 0 bases and J by 0 bases, and 7 bases separated the two germline ends. The CDR3 protein is CASSLDRYSGANVLTF. CDR3 DNA: TGTGCCAGCAGCTTGGACAGATACTCTGGGGCCAACGTCCTGACTTTC.

The rearrangement links TRBV19 to TRBJ1-1; the D gene is possibly TRBD1 (5 bases). The CDR3 loop spans 14 amino acids. The ends were cut back, 5 bases at V and 2 bases at J, with 12 bases in the middle. The V gene's germline CDR1 is LNHDA and CDR2 SQIVND (reference sequence). For the CDR3, the DNA is TGTGCCAGTAGTGGCTCAGGGATAAACACTGAAGCTTTCTTT. This translates into CASSGSGINTEAFF.

This chain uses TRBV5-1 with TRBJ1-1; unclear D gene. This CDR3 contains 15 residues. Germline CDR1 and CDR2: SGHRS and YFSETQ. V lost 4 bases and J lost 6, with 19 bases in between. CDR3 region: CASSPQAVNGAEAFF. The CDR3 coding sequence is TGCGCCAGCAGCCCCCAGGCGGTCAACGGGGCTGAAGCTTTCTTT.

The chain carries TRBV6-6 and TRBJ1-2, with D tentatively TRBD1 (6 bases). Germline loops: CDR1 MNHNY, CDR2 SVGAGI (reference sequence). The CDR3 has 15 residues. V was cut by 0 bases and J by 2 bases, with 10 bases left in between. The CDR3 protein is CASSYSGQGNYGYTF. CDR3 bases: TGTGCCAGCAGTTACTCGGGGCAGGGGAACTATGGCTACACCTTC.

The chain couples TRBV6-1 to TRBJ2-7; the D gene is possibly TRBD2 (5 bases). The germline CDR1 and CDR2 sequences are MNHNS and SASEGT. Trimming pared 4 bases from V and 6 bases from J, leaving 22 bases between. This CDR3 has 16 residues. The CDR3 coding sequence is TGTGCCAGCAGTGCGCCGAGGGTCGGAACCTATGCCGAGCAGTACTTC. It translates to CASSAPRVGTYAEQYF.

CDR3 residues: CASSTLRGPPTYEQYF. CDR3 bases: TGTGCCAGCAGTACCCTCAGGGGGCCCCCGACCTACGAGCAGTACTTC. This chain uses TRBV28 with TRBJ2-7, with TRBD1 matching over 8 bases. This CDR3 comprises 16 residues. Germline loops: CDR1 MDHEN, CDR2 SYDVKM. With V trimmed by 5 bases and J by 2 bases, 11 bases remained unmatched.

The J gene is TRBJ2-7, the V gene TRBV5-6; D might be TRBD1 (7 bases). Trimming pared 3 bases from V and 9 bases from J, leaving 13 bases between. Per germline, CDR1 SGHDT and CDR2 YYEEEE. This CDR3 comprises 12 residues. The CDR3 DNA follows: TGTGCCAGCAGCTCAGGGGGGTATGGGCAGTACTTC. This translates into CASSSGGYGQYF.